This T cell receptor (beta chain) was recorded in a study of regulatory dendritic cells for organ transplantation. Memory T cells were CD45RO+, naive were CD45RA+, sorted by FACS. The repertoire was sequenced with immunoSEQ multiplex PCR; TCRdb's copy has only in-frame clones and lacks some. The sample yields roughly 27,000 clones, approximately 82% seen once. In regard to this clone: Its antigen is currently unknown.

Study-wide findings and caveats: Regulatory dendritic cells appeared to expand memory CD8+ clones less than mature ones.

The CDR3 has 13 amino acids. The germline V and J ends were trimmed by 3 bases and 0 bases, with 5 bases remaining between them. CDR1 SNHLY and CDR2 FYNNEI come from the germline V gene. Sequenced input: naive CD8+ T cells from blood. Subset here: CD45RA+ naive T cells. The receptor's source is a human donor in good health. The chain joins TRBV2 to TRBJ1-1; no clear D gene. CDR3 DNA: TGTGCCAGCAGTGAGGGAGTGAACACTGAAGCTTTCTTT. The encoded protein is CASSEGVNTEAFF.